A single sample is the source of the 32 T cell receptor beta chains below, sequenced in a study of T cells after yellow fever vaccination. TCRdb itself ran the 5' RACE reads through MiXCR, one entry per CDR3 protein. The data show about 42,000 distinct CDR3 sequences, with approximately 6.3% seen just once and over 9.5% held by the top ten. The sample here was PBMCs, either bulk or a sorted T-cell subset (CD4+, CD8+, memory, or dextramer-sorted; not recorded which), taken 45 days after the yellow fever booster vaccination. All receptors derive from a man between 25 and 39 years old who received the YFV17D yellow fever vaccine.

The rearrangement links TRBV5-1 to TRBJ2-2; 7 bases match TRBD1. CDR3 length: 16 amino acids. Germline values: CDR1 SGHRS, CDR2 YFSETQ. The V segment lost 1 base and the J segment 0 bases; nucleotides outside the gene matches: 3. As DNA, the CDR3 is TGCGCCAGCAGCTTGAGACAGGGCCCGAACACCGGGGAGCTGTTTTTT. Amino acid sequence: CASSLRQGPNTGELFF. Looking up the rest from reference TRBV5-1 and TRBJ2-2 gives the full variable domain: KAGVTQTPRYLIKTRGQQVTLSCSPISGHRSVSWYQQTPGQGLQFLFEYFSETQRNKGNFPGRFSGRQFSNSRSEMNVSTLELGDSALYLCASSLRQGPNTGELFFGEGSRLTVL.

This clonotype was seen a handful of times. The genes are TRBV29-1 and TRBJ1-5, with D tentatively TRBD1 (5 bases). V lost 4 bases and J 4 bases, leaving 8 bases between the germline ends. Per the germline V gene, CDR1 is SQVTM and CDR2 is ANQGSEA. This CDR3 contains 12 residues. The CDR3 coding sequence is TGCAGCGTTGTAGAGGGGAATCAGCCCCAGCATTTT. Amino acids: CSVVEGNQPQHF.

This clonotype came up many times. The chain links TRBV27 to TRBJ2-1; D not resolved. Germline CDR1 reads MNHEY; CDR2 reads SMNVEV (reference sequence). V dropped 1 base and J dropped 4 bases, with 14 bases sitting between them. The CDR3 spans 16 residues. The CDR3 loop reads CASSLYAETTYNEQFF. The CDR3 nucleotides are TGTGCCAGCAGTTTATATGCCGAGACCACTTACAATGAGCAGTTCTTC.

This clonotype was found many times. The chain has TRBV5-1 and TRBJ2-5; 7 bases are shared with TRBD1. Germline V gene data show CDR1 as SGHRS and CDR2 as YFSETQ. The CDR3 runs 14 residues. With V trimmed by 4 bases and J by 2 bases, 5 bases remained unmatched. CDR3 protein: CASSVQGSQETQYF. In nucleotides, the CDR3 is TGCGCCAGCAGCGTACAGGGGTCACAAGAGACCCAGTACTTC.

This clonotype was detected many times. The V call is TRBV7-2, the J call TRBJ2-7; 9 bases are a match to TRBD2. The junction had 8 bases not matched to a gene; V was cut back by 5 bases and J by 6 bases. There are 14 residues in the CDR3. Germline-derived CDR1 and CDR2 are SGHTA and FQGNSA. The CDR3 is CASSLSGRPGEQYF. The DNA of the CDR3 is TGTGCCAGCAGCCTCAGCGGGAGGCCGGGCGAGCAGTACTTC. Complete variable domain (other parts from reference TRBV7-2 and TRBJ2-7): GAGVSQSPSNKVTEKGKDVELRCDPISGHTALYWYRQSLGQGLEFLIYFQGNSAPDKSGLPSDRFSAERTGGSVSTLTIQRTQQEDSAVYLCASSLSGRPGEQYFGPGTRLTVT.

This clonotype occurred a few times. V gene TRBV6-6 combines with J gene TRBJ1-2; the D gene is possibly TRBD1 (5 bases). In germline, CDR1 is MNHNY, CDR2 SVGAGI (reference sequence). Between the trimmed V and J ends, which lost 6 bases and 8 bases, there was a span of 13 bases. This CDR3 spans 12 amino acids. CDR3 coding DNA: TGTGCCAGCAGCCCCGGGACGAAGGGCTACACCTTC. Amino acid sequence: CASSPGTKGYTF.

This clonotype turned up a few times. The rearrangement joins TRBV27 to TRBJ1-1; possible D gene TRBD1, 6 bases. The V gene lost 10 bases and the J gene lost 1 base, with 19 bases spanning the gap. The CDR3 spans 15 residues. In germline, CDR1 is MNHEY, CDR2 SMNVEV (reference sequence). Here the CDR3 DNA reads TGTGCCATCAAGGGGCAGGGGCTACCGAACACTGAAGCTTTCTTT. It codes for CAIKGQGLPNTEAFF.

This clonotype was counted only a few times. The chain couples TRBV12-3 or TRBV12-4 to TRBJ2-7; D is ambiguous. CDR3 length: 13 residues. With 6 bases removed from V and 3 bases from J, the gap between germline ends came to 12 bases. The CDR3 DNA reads TGTGCCAGCAGCCAGTTAGTGGGCTACGAGCAGTACTTC. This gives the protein CASSQLVGYEQYF.

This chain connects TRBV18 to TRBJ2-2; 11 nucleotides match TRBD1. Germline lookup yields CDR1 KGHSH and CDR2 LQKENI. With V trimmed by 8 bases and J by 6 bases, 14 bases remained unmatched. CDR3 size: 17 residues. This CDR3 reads CASAPSPGQGDSGELFF. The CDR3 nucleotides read TGTGCCAGCGCCCCCAGTCCGGGACAGGGGGACTCCGGGGAGCTGTTTTTT.

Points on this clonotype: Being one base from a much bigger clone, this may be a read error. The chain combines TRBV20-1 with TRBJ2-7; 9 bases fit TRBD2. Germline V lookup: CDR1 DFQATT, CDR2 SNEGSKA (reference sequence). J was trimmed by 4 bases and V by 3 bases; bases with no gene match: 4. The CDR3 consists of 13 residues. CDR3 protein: CSARVSGRYEQYF. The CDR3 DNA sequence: TGCAGTGCTAGGGTCAGCGGGAGGTACGAGCAGTACTTC.

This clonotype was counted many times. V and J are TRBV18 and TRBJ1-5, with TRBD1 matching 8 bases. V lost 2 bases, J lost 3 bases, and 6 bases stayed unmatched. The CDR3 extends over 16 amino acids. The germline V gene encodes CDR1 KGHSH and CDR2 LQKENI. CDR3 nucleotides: TGTGCCAGCTCACCAGTCGGACAGGGAATCAATCAGCCCCAGCATTTT. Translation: CASSPVGQGINQPQHF.

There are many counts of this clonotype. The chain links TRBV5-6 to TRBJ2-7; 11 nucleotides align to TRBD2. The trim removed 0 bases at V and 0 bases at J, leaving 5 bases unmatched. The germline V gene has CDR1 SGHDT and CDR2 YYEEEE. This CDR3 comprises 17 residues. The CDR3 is CASSLDVTSGGSYEQYF. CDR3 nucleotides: TGTGCCAGCAGCTTGGATGTTACTAGCGGGGGCTCCTACGAGCAGTACTTC.

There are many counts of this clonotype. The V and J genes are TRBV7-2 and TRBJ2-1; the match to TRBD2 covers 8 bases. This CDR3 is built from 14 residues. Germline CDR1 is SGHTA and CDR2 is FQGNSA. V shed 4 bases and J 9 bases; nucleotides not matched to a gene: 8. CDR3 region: CASSSVAGTSEQFF. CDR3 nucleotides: TGTGCCAGCAGCTCTGTAGCGGGGACCTCTGAGCAGTTCTTC. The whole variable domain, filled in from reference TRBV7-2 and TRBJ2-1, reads GAGVSQSPSNKVTEKGKDVELRCDPISGHTALYWYRQSLGQGLEFLIYFQGNSAPDKSGLPSDRFSAERTGGSVSTLTIQRTQQEDSAVYLCASSSVAGTSEQFFGPGTRLTVL.

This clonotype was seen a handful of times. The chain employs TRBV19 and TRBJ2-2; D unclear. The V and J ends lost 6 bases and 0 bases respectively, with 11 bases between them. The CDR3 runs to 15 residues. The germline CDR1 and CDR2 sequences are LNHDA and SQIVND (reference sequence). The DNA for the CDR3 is TGTGCCAGTAGAAGATCTCGAACGAACACCGGGGAGCTGTTTTTT. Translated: CASRRSRTNTGELFF.

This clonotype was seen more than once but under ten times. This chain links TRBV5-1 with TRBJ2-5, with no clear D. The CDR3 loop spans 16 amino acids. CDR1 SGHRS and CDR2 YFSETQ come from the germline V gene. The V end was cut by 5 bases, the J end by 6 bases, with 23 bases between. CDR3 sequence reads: CASSGRSDLSSKTQYF. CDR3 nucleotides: TGCGCCAGCAGTGGTCGTTCGGACCTATCCAGTAAGACCCAGTACTTC. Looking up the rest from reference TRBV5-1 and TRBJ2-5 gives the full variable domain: KAGVTQTPRYLIKTRGQQVTLSCSPISGHRSVSWYQQTPGQGLQFLFEYFSETQRNKGNFPGRFSGRQFSNSRSEMNVSTLELGDSALYLCASSGRSDLSSKTQYFGPGTRLLVL.

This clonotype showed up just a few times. In DNA, the CDR3 is TGCAGTGCCAGGGGGGGTAGGGAGCTGTTTTTT. Its protein is CSARGGRELFF. V gene TRBV20-1 combines with J gene TRBJ2-2, with D perhaps being TRBD1 or TRBD2 (7 bases each). V dropped 6 bases and J dropped 9 bases, with 11 bases sitting between them. CDR1 is DFQATT, CDR2 SNEGSKA, per germline (reference sequence). The CDR3 totals 11 residues.

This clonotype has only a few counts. The CDR3 spells CASRDLFLYEQYF. The DNA of the CDR3 is TGTGCCAGCAGAGACTTATTTCTTTACGAGCAGTACTTC. V and J are TRBV6-2 or TRBV6-3 and TRBJ2-7; D gene ambiguous. V lost 6 bases and J 4 bases, leaving 13 bases between the germline ends. This CDR3 is built from 13 residues. The V gene's germline CDR1 is MNHEY and CDR2 SVGEGT.

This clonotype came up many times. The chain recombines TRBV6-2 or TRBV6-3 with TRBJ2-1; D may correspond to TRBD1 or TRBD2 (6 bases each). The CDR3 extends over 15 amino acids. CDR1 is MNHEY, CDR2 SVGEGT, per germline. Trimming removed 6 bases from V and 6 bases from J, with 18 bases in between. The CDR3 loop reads CASSPSYGGLNEQFF. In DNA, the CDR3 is TGTGCCAGCAGCCCCTCTTATGGGGGGCTCAATGAGCAGTTCTTC.

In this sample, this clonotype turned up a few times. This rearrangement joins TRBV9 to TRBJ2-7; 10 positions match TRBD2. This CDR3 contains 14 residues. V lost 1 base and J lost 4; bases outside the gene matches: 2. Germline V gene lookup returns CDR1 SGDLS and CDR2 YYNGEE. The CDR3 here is CASSVSSGSYEQYF. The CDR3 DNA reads TGTGCCAGCAGCGTATCTAGCGGGAGTTACGAGCAGTACTTC.

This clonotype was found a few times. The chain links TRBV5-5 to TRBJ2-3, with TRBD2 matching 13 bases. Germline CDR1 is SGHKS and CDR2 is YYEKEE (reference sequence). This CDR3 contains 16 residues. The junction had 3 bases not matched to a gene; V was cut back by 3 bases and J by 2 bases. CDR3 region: CASSWGLAGNTDTQYF. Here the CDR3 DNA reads TGTGCCAGCAGCTGGGGACTAGCGGGAAACACAGATACGCAGTATTTT.

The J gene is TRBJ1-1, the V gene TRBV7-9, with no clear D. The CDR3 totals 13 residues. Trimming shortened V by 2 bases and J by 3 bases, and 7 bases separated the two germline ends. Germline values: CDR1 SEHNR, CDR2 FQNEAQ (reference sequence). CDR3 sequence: CASSLMEDTEAFF. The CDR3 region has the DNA TGTGCCAGCAGCTTAATGGAGGACACTGAAGCTTTCTTT.

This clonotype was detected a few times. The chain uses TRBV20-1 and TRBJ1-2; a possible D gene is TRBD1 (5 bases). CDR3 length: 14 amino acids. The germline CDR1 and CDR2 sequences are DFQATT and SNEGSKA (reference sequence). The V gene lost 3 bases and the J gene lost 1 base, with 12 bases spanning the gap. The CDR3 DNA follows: TGCAGTGCTAGCCCCGGGACGCTTAACTATGGCTACACCTTC. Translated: CSASPGTLNYGYTF.

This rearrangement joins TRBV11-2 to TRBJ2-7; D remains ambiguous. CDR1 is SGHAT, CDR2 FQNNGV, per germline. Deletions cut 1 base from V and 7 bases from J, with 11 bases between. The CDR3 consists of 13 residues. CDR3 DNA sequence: TGTGCCAGCAGCTTAGGTTTTTCGGAAGAGCAGTACTTC. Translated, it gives CASSLGFSEEQYF.

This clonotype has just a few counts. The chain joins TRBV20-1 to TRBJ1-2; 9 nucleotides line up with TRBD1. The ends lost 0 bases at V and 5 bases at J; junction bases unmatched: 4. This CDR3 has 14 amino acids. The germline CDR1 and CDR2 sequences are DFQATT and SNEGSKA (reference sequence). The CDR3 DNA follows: TGCAGTGCTAGAGAGGACAGGGGTTATTATGGCTACACCTTC. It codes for CSAREDRGYYGYTF.

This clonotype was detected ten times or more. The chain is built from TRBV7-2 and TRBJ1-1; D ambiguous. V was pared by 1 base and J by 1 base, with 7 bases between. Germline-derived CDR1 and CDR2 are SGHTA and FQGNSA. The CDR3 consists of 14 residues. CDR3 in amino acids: CASSLVVANTEAFF. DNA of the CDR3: TGTGCCAGCAGCTTAGTGGTGGCGAACACTGAAGCTTTCTTT.

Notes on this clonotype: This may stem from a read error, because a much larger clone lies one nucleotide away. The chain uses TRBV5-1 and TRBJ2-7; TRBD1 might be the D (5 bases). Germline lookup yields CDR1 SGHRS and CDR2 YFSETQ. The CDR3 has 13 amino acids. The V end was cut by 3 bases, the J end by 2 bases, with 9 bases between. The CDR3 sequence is CASSCPGTYEQYF. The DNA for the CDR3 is TGCGCCAGCAGCTGTCCAGGGACCTACGAGCAGTACTTC.

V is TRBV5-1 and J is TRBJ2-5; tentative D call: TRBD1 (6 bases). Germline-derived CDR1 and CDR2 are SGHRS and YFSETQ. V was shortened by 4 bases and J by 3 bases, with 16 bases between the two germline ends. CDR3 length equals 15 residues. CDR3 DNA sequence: TGCGCCAGCAGCCCTTTTGGACAGAGAGAAGAGACCCAGTACTTC. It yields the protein CASSPFGQREETQYF.

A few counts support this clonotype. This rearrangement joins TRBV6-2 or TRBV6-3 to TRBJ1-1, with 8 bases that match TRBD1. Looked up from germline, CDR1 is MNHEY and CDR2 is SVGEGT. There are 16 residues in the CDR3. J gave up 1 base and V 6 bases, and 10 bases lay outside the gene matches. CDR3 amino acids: CASRLRTGRRNTEAFF. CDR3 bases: TGTGCCAGCAGGCTACGGACAGGGAGAAGGAACACTGAAGCTTTCTTT.

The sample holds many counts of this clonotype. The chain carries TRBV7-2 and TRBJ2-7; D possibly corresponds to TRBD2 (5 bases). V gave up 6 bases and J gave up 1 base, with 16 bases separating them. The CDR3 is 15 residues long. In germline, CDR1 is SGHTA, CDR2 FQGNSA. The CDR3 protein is CASSSSPEASYEQYF. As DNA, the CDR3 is TGTGCCAGCAGTTCTAGCCCAGAGGCGTCCTACGAGCAGTACTTC. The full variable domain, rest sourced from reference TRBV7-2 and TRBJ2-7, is GAGVSQSPSNKVTEKGKDVELRCDPISGHTALYWYRQSLGQGLEFLIYFQGNSAPDKSGLPSDRFSAERTGGSVSTLTIQRTQQEDSAVYLCASSSSPEASYEQYFGPGTRLTVT.

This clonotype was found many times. The CDR3 nucleotides are TGTGCCAGCAGTTTTGAAAGGGGGCGGTACGAGCAGTACTTC. It codes for CASSFERGRYEQYF. The chain carries TRBV6-5 and TRBJ2-7; 7 bases map to TRBD1. V was pared by 4 bases and J by 4 bases, with 7 bases of the junction left unmatched. The germline CDR1 and CDR2 sequences are MNHEY and SVGAGI. The CDR3 consists of 14 residues.

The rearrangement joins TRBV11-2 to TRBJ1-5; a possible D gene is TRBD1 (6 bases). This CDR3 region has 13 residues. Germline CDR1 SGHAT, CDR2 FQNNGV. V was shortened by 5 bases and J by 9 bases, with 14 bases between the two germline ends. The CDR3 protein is CASSAERGAPQHF. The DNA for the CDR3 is TGTGCCAGCAGCGCTGAAAGGGGGGCGCCCCAGCATTTT.

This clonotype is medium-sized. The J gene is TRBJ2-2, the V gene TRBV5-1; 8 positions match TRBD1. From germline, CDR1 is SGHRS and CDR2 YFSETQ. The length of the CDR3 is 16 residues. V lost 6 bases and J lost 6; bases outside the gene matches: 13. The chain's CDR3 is CASNGQGNTVSGELFF. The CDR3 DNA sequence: TGCGCCAGCAATGGACAGGGAAATACTGTATCCGGGGAGCTGTTTTTT.